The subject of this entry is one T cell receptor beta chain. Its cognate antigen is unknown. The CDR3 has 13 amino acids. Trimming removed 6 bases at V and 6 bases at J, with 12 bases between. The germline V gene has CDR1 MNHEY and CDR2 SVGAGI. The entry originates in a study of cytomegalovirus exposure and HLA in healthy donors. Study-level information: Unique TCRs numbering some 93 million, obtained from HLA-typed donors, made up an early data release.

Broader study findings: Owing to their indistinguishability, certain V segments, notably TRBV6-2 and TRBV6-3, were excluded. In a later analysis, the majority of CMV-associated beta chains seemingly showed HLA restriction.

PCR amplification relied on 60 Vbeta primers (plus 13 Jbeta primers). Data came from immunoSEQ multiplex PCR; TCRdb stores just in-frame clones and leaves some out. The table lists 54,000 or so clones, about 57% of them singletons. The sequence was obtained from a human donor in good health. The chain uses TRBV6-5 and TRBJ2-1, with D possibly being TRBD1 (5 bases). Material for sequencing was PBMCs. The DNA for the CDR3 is TGTGCCAGCAGGACGACAGCAGTCAATGAGCAGTTCTTC. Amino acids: CASRTTAVNEQFF.